A selection of T cell receptor beta chains follows, all from one sample in a study of cytomegalovirus exposure and HLA in healthy donors. The method was immunoSEQ multiplex PCR; TCRdb's version includes in-frame clones alone and lacks a portion of them. Found here are approximately 160,000 clones, 68% of them singletons; the top ten hold less than 3.5%. Sequencing was carried out using PBMCs. The receptors here all came from a woman in her forties in good health and CMV-seropositive. CDR3s include the opening cysteine and the closing phenylalanine or tryptophan. D genes are given only for firm matches. A clone size is listed for some rows: how often the clone was seen (once, few, many), or a class if it is expanded.

J: TRBJ2-3
size: NA
D: NA
V: TRBV14
CDR3: CASSQGDWNTDTQYF
DNA: TGTGCCAGCAGCCAGGGGGACTGGAACACAGATACGCAGTATTTT

J: TRBJ2-7
size: NA
D: NA
V: TRBV6-5
CDR3: CASSYTRGGSYEQYF
DNA: TGTGCCAGCAGTTACACCCGAGGCGGGTCCTACGAGCAGTACTTC

J: TRBJ1-4
size: NA
D: TRBD1
V: TRBV7-8
CDR3: CASSLPPEDRATNEKLFF
DNA: TGTGCCAGCAGCTTACCGCCGGAAGACAGGGCCACTAATGAAAAACTGTTTTTT

J: TRBJ2-3
size: NA
D: TRBD2
V: TRBV20-1
CDR3: CSASSETSQYF
DNA: TGCAGTGCTAGTTCCGAGACTAGCCAGTATTTT

J: TRBJ1-4
size: NA
D: NA
V: TRBV4-2
CDR3: CASSQDSIQGGGKLFF
DNA: TGTGCCAGCAGCCAAGATTCTATCCAGGGAGGAGGAAAACTGTTTTTT

J: TRBJ2-3
size: NA
D: TRBD2
V: TRBV6-4
CDR3: CASSPRPTSGVGVRDTQYF
DNA: TGTGCCAGCAGTCCCAGGCCCACTAGCGGGGTTGGGGTACGAGATACGCAGTATTTT

J: TRBJ1-2
size: NA
D: TRBD1
V: TRBV5-1
CDR3: CASSRTGRANYGYTF
DNA: TGCGCCAGCAGCAGGACAGGTCGGGCTAACTATGGCTACACCTTC

J: TRBJ2-1
size: NA
D: TRBD2
V: TRBV19
CDR3: CASTEKASGSSYNEQFF
DNA: TGTGCCAGTACCGAGAAGGCTAGCGGGAGCTCCTACAATGAGCAGTTCTTC

J: TRBJ1-2
size: NA
D: NA
V: TRBV19
CDR3: CASSRSAIYGYTF
DNA: TGTGCCAGTAGTAGGAGTGCCATCTATGGCTACACCTTC

J: TRBJ2-7
size: NA
D: NA
V: TRBV5-6
CDR3: CASSLKDIRQYEQYF
DNA: TGTGCCAGCAGCTTAAAGGACATTAGACAATACGAGCAGTACTTC

J: TRBJ2-2
size: once
D: TRBD2
V: TRBV9
CDR3: CASNPRGRNPTNTGELFF
DNA: TGTGCCAGCAACCCCCGCGGGAGGAATCCAACGAACACCGGGGAGCTGTTTTTT

J: TRBJ2-3
size: NA
D: TRBD2
V: TRBV4-3
CDR3: CASSQDLISGRPNTDTQYF
DNA: TGCGCCAGCAGCCAAGATCTGATCAGCGGGAGGCCAAACACAGATACGCAGTATTTT

J: TRBJ2-1
size: NA
D: NA
V: TRBV6-5
CDR3: CASSYSIVHEQFF
DNA: TGTGCCAGCAGTTACTCGATAGTACATGAGCAGTTCTTC

J: TRBJ2-7
size: NA
D: TRBD1
V: TRBV28
CDR3: CASTGTVSYEQYF
DNA: TGTGCCAGCACCGGGACAGTTTCCTACGAGCAGTACTTC

J: TRBJ2-1
size: NA
D: TRBD2
V: TRBV30
CDR3: CALGRGSYNEQFF
DNA: TGTGCCTTGGGGAGGGGCTCCTACAATGAGCAGTTCTTC

J: TRBJ2-3
size: NA
D: NA
V: TRBV14
CDR3: CASSLGHFTDTQYF
DNA: TGTGCCAGCAGCCTCGGACATTTTACAGATACGCAGTATTTT

J: TRBJ1-1
size: NA
D: NA
V: TRBV7-2
CDR3: CASSLKFGGEGWDTEAFF
DNA: TGTGCCAGCAGCTTAAAATTTGGGGGCGAAGGTTGGGACACTGAAGCTTTCTTT

J: TRBJ2-3
size: NA
D: TRBD2
V: TRBV5-1
CDR3: CASSEGSGGGTDTQYF
DNA: TGCGCCAGCAGCGAGGGTAGCGGGGGGGGCACAGATACGCAGTATTTT

J: TRBJ2-1
size: few
D: NA
V: TRBV4-3
CDR3: CASSTTGLRANEQFF
DNA: TGCGCCAGCAGTACAACAGGGTTGAGGGCCAATGAGCAGTTCTTC

J: TRBJ2-7
size: NA
D: NA
V: TRBV28
CDR3: CASSPRRSRGTEQYF
DNA: TGTGCCAGCAGTCCCCGCCGCTCGCGGGGGACAGAGCAGTACTTC

J: TRBJ1-2
size: NA
D: TRBD1
V: TRBV5-1
CDR3: CASSTDRGCGYTF
DNA: TGCGCCAGCAGCACGGACAGGGGTTGTGGCTACACCTTC

J: TRBJ1-1
size: NA
D: NA
V: TRBV7-3
CDR3: CASSFAGPGTEAFF
DNA: TGTGCCAGCAGCTTCGCGGGTCCCGGCACTGAAGCTTTCTTT

J: TRBJ2-7
size: NA
D: NA
V: TRBV6-1
CDR3: CASTGNSYEQYF
DNA: TGTGCCAGCACCGGGAACTCCTACGAGCAGTACTTC

J: TRBJ2-7
size: NA
D: TRBD2
V: TRBV6-1
CDR3: CASSLLRESSYEQYF
DNA: TGTGCCAGCAGTCTCTTGCGGGAGAGTTCCTACGAGCAGTACTTC

J: TRBJ2-5
size: NA
D: TRBD2
V: TRBV2
CDR3: CASSVSSGRRETQYF
DNA: TGTGCCAGCAGTGTTTCTAGCGGGAGAAGAGAGACCCAGTACTTC

J: TRBJ1-5
size: NA
D: TRBD1
V: TRBV27
CDR3: CASRKDTTGGNIGNQPQHF
DNA: TGTGCCAGCAGAAAAGACACTACAGGGGGCAATATTGGCAATCAGCCCCAGCATTTT

J: TRBJ1-6
size: NA
D: TRBD1
V: TRBV25-1
CDR3: CASAAGTGSYSPLHF
DNA: TGTGCCAGCGCAGCCGGGACAGGATCGTATTCACCCCTCCACTTT

J: TRBJ1-3
size: NA
D: NA
V: TRBV19
CDR3: CASSIVRGSGNTIYF
DNA: TGTGCCAGTAGTATAGTTCGGGGCTCTGGAAACACCATATATTTT

J: TRBJ2-1
size: NA
D: NA
V: TRBV11-2
CDR3: CASSLEAGSYNEQFF
DNA: TGTGCCAGCAGCTTAGAGGCGGGCTCCTACAATGAGCAGTTCTTC

J: TRBJ1-1
size: NA
D: TRBD1
V: TRBV18
CDR3: CASSGQGNTEAFF
DNA: TGTGCCAGCTCCGGACAGGGGAACACTGAAGCTTTCTTT